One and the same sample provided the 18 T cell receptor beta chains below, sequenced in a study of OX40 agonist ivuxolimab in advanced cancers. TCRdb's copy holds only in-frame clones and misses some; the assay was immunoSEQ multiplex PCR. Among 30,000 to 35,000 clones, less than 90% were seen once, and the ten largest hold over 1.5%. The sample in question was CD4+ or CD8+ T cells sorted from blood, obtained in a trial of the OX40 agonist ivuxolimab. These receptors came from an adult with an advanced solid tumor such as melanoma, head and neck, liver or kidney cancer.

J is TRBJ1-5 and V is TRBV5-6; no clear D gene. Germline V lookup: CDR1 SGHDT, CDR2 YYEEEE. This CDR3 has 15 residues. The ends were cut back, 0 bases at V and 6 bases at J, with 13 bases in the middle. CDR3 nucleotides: TGTGCCAGCAGCTTGGGAAGGTCTGAGGGTCAGCCCCAGCATTTT. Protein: CASSLGRSEGQPQHF.

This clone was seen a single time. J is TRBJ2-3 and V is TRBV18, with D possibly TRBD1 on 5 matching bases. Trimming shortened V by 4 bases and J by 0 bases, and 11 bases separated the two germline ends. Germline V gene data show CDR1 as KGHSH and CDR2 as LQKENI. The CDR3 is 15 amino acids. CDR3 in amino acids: CASSRPTGSTDTQYF. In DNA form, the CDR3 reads TGTGCCAGCTCACGGCCTACAGGTAGCACAGATACGCAGTATTTT.

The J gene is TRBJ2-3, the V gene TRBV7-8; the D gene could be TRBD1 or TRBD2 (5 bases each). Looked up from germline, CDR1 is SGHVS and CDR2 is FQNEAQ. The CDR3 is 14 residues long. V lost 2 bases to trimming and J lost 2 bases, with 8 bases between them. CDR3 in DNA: TGTGCCAGCAGCTTATGGGACCACACAGATACGCAGTATTTT. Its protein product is CASSLWDHTDTQYF.

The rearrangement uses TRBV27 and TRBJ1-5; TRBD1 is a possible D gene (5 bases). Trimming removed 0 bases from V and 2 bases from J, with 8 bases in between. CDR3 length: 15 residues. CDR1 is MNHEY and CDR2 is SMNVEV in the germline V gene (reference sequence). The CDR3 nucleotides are TGTGCCAGCAGTTTATCGACAGAGGGCAATCAGCCCCAGCATTTT. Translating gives CASSLSTEGNQPQHF.

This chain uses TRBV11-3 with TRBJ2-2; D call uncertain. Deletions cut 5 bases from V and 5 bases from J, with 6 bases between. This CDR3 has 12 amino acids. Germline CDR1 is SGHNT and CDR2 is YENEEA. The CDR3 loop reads CASSPGTGELFF. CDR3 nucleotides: TGTGCCAGCAGCCCCGGGACCGGGGAGCTGTTTTTT.

The CDR3 protein is CASTGAPVYEQYF. In DNA, the CDR3 is TGTGCCAGCACAGGGGCCCCCGTCTACGAGCAGTACTTC. The genes are TRBV6-1 and TRBJ2-7; possible D gene TRBD1, 6 bases. V lost 7 bases to trimming and J lost 3 bases, with 13 bases between them. This CDR3 comprises 13 residues. CDR1 is MNHNS and CDR2 is SASEGT in the germline V gene.

The chain's CDR3 is CASSGDIWNEQFF. In DNA form, the CDR3 reads TGTGCCAGCAGTGGGGACATTTGGAATGAGCAGTTCTTC. The chain has TRBV28 and TRBJ2-1, with D perhaps TRBD1 (6 bases). The V gene's germline CDR1 is MDHEN and CDR2 SYDVKM. V lost 5 bases and J lost 7, with 12 bases in between. The length of the CDR3 is 13 residues.

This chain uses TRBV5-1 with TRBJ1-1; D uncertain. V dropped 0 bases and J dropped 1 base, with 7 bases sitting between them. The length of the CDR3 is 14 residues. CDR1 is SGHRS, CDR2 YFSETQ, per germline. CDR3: CASSLGGENTEAFF. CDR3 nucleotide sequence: TGCGCCAGCAGCTTGGGGGGAGAGAACACTGAAGCTTTCTTT.

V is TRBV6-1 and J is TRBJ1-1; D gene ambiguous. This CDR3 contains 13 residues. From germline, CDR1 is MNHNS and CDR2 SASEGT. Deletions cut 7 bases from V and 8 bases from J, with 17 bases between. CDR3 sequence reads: CASKRDGKGEAFF. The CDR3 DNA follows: TGTGCCAGCAAAAGAGACGGGAAAGGGGAAGCTTTCTTT.

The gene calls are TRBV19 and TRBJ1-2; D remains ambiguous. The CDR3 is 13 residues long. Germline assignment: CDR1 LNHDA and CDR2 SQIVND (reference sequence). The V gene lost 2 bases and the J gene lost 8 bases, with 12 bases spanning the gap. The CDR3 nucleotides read TGTGCCAGTAGTATATCGACGGTCCCGGGCTACACCTTC. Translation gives CASSISTVPGYTF.

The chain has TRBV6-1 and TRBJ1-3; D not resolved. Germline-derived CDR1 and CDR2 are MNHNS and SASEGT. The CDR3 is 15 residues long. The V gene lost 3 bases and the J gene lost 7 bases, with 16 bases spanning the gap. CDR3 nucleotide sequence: TGTGCCAGCAGTGAGGGATACTACTCACGGAACACCATATATTTT. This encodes CASSEGYYSRNTIYF.

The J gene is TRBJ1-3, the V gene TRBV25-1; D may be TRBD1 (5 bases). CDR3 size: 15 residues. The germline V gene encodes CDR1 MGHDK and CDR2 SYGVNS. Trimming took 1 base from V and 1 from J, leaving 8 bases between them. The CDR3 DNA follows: TGTGCCAGCAGTGAATCAGGGTTTTCTGGAAACACCATATATTTT. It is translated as CASSESGFSGNTIYF.

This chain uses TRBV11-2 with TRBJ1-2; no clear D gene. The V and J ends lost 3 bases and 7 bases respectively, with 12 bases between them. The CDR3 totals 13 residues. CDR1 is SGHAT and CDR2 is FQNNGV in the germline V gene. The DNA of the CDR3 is TGTGCCAGCAGCTTGTCTGGACTTTTTGGCTACACCTTC. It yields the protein CASSLSGLFGYTF. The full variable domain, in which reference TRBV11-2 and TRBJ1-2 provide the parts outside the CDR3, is EAGVAQSPRYKIIEKRQSVAFWCNPISGHATLYWYQQILGQGPKLLIQFQNNGVVDDSQLPKDRFSAERLKGVDSTLKIQPAKLEDSAVYLCASSLSGLFGYTFGSGTRLTVV.

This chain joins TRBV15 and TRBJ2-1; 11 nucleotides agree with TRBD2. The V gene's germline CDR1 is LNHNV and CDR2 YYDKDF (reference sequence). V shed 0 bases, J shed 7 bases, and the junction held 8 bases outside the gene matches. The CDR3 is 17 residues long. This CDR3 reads CATSRDSIAGGPNEQFF. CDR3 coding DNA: TGTGCCACCAGCAGAGATAGTATAGCGGGGGGGCCGAATGAGCAGTTCTTC.

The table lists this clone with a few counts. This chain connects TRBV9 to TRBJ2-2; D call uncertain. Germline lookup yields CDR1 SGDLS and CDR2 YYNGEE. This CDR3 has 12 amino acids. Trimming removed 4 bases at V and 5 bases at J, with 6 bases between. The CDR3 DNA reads TGTGCCAGCAGCCTATTTACCGGGGAGCTGTTTTTT. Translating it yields CASSLFTGELFF.

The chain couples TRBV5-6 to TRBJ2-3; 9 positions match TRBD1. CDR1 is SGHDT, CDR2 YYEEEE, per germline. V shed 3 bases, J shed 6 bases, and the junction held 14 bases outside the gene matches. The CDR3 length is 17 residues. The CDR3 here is CASSSRVRVQGADTQYF. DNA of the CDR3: TGTGCCAGCAGCTCCAGGGTGAGGGTACAGGGGGCTGATACGCAGTATTTT.

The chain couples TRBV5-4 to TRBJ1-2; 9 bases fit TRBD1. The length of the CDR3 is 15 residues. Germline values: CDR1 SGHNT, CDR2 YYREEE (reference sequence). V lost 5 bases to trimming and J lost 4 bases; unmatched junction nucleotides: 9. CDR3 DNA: TGTGCCAGCAGGGCGACAGGGGGGTCTGGCTATGGCTACACCTTC. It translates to CASRATGGSGYGYTF.

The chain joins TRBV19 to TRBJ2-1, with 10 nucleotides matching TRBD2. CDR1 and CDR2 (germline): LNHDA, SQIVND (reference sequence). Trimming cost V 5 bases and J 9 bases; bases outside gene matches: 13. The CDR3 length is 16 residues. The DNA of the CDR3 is TGTGCCAGTAGTGGGCGAGCGGGAGGGCTTGGGGTTGAGCAGTTCTTC. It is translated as CASSGRAGGLGVEQFF.